The 2 T cell receptor beta chains below were found in one sample sequenced in a study of shared clonotypes between healthy human individuals (dated by TCRdb to 2019 to 2021). Receptor amplification or capture employed the immunoSEQ multiplex PCR assay. Held by TCRdb, this immuneACCESS table contains in-frame sequences only and omits some clones. Under half of the omission traces to an unresolved V gene where checked; the cause of the rest is unknown. The sample records hundreds of thousands of clones, 72% of which are singletons. Of the sample, less than 2% falls within the top ten clones. Sequenced material: memory CD4+ T cells sorted from blood. The meaning of the sample's cell subset or site label: CD45RA-negative fraction. These receptors were obtained from a woman younger than 45 in good health.

J is TRBJ2-1 and V is TRBV5-4; a weak D match, TRBD1 (6 bases). The CDR3 spans 11 residues. Deletions cut 1 base from V and 14 bases from J, with 10 bases between. The V gene's germline CDR1 is SGHNT and CDR2 YYREEE (reference sequence). CDR3 bases: TGTGCCAGCAGCTTGATACAGGGTAAGTTCTTC. Protein product: CASSLIQGKFF.

This CDR3 reads CASSHLGEYVTQYF. In DNA, the CDR3 is TGCGCCAGCAGCCATTTAGGGGAGTACGTTACGCAGTATTTT. The rearrangement uses TRBV4-1 and TRBJ2-3; perhaps D is TRBD1 or TRBD2 (5 bases each). The ends were cut back, 3 bases at V and 8 bases at J, with 15 bases in the middle. This CDR3 has 14 amino acids. From germline, CDR1 is MGHRA and CDR2 YSYEKL.